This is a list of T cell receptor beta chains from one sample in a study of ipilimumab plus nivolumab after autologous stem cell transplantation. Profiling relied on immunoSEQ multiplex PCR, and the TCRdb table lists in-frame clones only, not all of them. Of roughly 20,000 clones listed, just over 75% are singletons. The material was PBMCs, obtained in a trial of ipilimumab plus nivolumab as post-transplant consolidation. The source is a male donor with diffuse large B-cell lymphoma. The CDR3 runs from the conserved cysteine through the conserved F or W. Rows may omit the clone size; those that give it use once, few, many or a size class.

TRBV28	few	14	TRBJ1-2	CASSLLQLNYGYTF
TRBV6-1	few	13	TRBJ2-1	CAPLPVAGDEQFF
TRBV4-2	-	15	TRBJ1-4	CASSPPDRATEKLFF
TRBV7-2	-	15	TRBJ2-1	CASSGRTSGYNEQFF
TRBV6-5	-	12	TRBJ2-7	CASADRAYEQYF
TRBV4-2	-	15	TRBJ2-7	CASSQDPSSRYEQYF
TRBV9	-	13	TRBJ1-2	CASSVAGTGGYTF
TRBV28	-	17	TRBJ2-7	CASSPGGTGFFYYEQYF
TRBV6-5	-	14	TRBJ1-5	CASSLWGNYQPQHF
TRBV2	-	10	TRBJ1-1	CATGNTEAFF
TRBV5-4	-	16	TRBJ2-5	CASSPGTGGKIETQYF
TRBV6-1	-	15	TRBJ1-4	CASSKQGAPAEKLFF
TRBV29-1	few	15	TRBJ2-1	CSVDGLSGGSYEQFF
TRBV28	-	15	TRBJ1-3	CASSLAGAEGNTIYF
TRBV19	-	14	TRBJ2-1	CASQPQHPVNEQFF
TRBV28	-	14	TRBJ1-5	CASTLGQGTQPQHF
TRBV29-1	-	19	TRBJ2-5	CSVAGGGTSGGTSQETQYF
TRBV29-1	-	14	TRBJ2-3	CSVGRDTSTDTQYF
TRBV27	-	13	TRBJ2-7	CASKDSGGGEQYF
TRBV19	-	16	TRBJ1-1	CASHRDRGQRNTEAFF
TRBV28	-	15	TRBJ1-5	CASRQQGLGDQPQHF
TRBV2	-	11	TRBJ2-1	CASSPHNEQFF
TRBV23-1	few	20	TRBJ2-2	CASTQRKGDLAEANTGELFF
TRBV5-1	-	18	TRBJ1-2	CASSPAGTGVSLNYGYTF
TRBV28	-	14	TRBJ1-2	CATQITGRNYGYTF
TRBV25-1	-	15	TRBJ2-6	CASSDWGSGANVLTF
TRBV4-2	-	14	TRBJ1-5	CASSQDTPGQPQHF
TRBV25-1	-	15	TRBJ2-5	CASSYRGVGQETQYF
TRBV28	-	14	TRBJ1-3	CASTQGYERNTIYF